The 17 T cell receptor beta chains below were found in one sample sequenced in a study of regulatory T cells in long-lasting Graves disease. As for time point: newly diagnosed GD, antithyroid drugs for less than 3 months. PBMCs provided the RNA from which the TCR library was made. For TCR beta, libraries came from iRepertoire HTBI primers and Arm-PCR of CDR3 regions. TCRdb recomputed calls from the multiplex PCR reads with MiXCR, one row per CDR3 protein. The table records approximately 470,000 distinct CDR3 sequences, 15% to 20% of them present only once. Another study also made use of these data, one on T cells in Graves' hyperthyroidism and ophthalmopathy.

This specimen was peripheral blood mononuclear cells (PBMCs), taken at new diagnosis, from a patient treated with antithyroid drugs. These TCRs come from a man aged 35 to 55 with Graves disease.

Comments on this clonotype: A read error is likely here: a far larger clone is one base away. The rearrangement uses TRBV27 and TRBJ2-1, with 10 nucleotides matching TRBD1. V gave up 1 base and J gave up 10 bases; unmatched junction bases: 13. The CDR3 is 17 residues long. Germline values: CDR1 MNHEY, CDR2 SMNVEV (reference sequence). The CDR3 protein is CASSLWTGGSDTYEQFF. CDR3 sequence (DNA): TGTGCCAGCAGTTTATGGACAGGGGGGAGTGATACCTACGAGCAGTTCTTC.

This clonotype was counted at least ten times. CDR3 DNA: TGTGCCAGCAGTCCCCGGGGTGGAATGAACACTGAAGCTTTCTTT. Translation gives CASSPRGGMNTEAFF. The chain couples TRBV12-3 or TRBV12-4 to TRBJ1-1; D gene uncertain. Deletions cut 5 bases from V and 0 bases from J, with 13 bases between. CDR3 length: 15 amino acids.

This clonotype has only a few counts. The chain links TRBV4-1 to TRBJ2-5; D perhaps matches TRBD1 (6 bases). Germline-derived CDR1 and CDR2 are MGHRA and YSYEKL. The CDR3 covers 16 residues. Trimming left V 0 bases short and J 5 bases short, with 16 bases between. The CDR3 DNA reads as TGCGCCAGCAGCCAAGACTCGGGCAGGGGTTCGGAGACCCAGTACTTC. Its translation: CASSQDSGRGSETQYF.

Regarding this clonotype: Being one base from a much bigger clone, this may be a read error. The chain has TRBV24-1 and TRBJ1-2; D gene ambiguous. The CDR3 is 12 residues long. In germline, CDR1 is KGHDR, CDR2 SFDVKD. The V and J ends lost 3 bases and 4 bases respectively, with 5 bases between them. The DNA for the CDR3 is TGTGCCACCAGTGATAAAGTCTATGGCTACACCTTC. This sequence encodes CATSDKVYGYTF.

The sample holds many counts of this clonotype. This chain uses TRBV11-2 with TRBJ2-3; TRBD1 matches at 8 bases. This CDR3 is built from 14 residues. Germline-derived CDR1 and CDR2 are SGHAT and FQNNGV. V lost 5 bases and J lost 0; bases outside the gene matches: 1. Here the CDR3 DNA reads TGTGCCAGCAGCCGGGACAGGAGCACAGATACGCAGTATTTT. Protein: CASSRDRSTDTQYF.

The chain carries TRBV5-1 and TRBJ2-1; 7 bases align to TRBD1. Looked up from germline, CDR1 is SGHRS and CDR2 is YFSETQ. The V segment lost 5 bases and the J segment 4 bases; nucleotides outside the gene matches: 15. The CDR3 covers 17 residues. For the CDR3, the DNA is TGCGCCAGCAGATTAAGTGGGACAGCTAAGGCTTACAATGAGCAGTTCTTC. Its translation is CASRLSGTAKAYNEQFF.

The table lists this clonotype with many counts. The chain has TRBV3-1 and TRBJ2-7; 7 bases line up with TRBD1. The CDR3 totals 14 residues. J gave up 3 bases and V 5 bases, and 7 bases lay outside the gene matches. Looked up from germline, CDR1 is LGHDT and CDR2 is YNNKEL (reference sequence). CDR3 DNA: TGTGCCAGCAGCGACCGACAGGGCGACTACGAGCAGTACTTC. Its translation is CASSDRQGDYEQYF.

This clonotype has at least ten counts. The V gene is TRBV7-9, the J gene TRBJ2-2; the D gene is possibly TRBD1 (5 bases). Trimming removed 2 bases from V and 6 bases from J, with 7 bases in between. The CDR3 runs to 13 residues. Germline values: CDR1 SEHNR, CDR2 FQNEAQ (reference sequence). The CDR3 loop is CASSLQGSGELFF. In DNA form, the CDR3 reads TGTGCCAGCAGCTTACAGGGTTCCGGGGAGCTGTTTTTT. Full variable domain (outside the CDR3, taken from reference TRBV7-9 and TRBJ2-2): DTGVSQNPRHKITKRGQNVTFRCDPISEHNRLYWYRQTLGQGPEFLTYFQNEAQLEKSRLLSDRFSAERPKGSFSTLEIQRTEQGDSAMYLCASSLQGSGELFFGEGSRLTVL.

This clonotype was counted between two and nine times. The V and J genes are TRBV6-2 or TRBV6-3 and TRBJ1-3; D ambiguous. The V and J ends lost 2 bases and 4 bases respectively, with 9 bases between them. Germline CDR1 reads MNHEY; CDR2 reads SVGEGT. This CDR3 spans 14 amino acids. The CDR3 loop is CASSYGASGNTIYF. CDR3 bases: TGTGCCAGCAGTTACGGTGCAAGCGGAAACACCATATATTTT.

This clonotype appeared many times. V usage is TRBV11-3 and J usage is TRBJ2-2, with D possibly matching TRBD2 (6 bases). Germline loops: CDR1 SGHNT, CDR2 YENEEA. Deletions cut 5 bases from V and 1 base from J, with 20 bases between. This CDR3 is 18 amino acids long. CDR3 DNA: TGTGCCAGCAGCGACCGTAAGCGGAGGGAGCTGAACACCGGGGAGCTGTTTTTT. It translates to CASSDRKRRELNTGELFF.

This sequence joins TRBV6-5 and TRBJ2-7; perhaps D is TRBD1 or TRBD2 (5 bases each). The CDR3 covers 11 residues. From germline, CDR1 is MNHEY and CDR2 SVGAGI. Trimming took off 4 bases at V and 11 bases at J, with 12 bases between the two ends. The CDR3 loop is CASSSGAWEYF. CDR3 nucleotide sequence: TGTGCCAGCAGTTCCGGGGCCTGGGAGTACTTC.

Only a few counts were recorded for this clonotype. The chain combines TRBV6-1 with TRBJ2-5; a weak D match, TRBD1 (6 bases). Looked up from germline, CDR1 is MNHNS and CDR2 is SASEGT. Trimming left V 2 bases short and J 2 bases short, with 24 bases between. The CDR3 consists of 19 residues. CDR3 DNA sequence: TGTGCCAGCAGTGAATGGAGGCTGACAGGACAGACCATACAAGAGACCCAGTACTTC. This sequence encodes CASSEWRLTGQTIQETQYF.

There are a few counts of this clonotype. V and J are TRBV2 and TRBJ2-5; 7 bases are a match to TRBD2. Germline V CDR1 and CDR2: SNHLY, FYNNEI. The CDR3 contains 13 residues. Trimming at V came to 7 bases and at J to 3 bases, leaving 5 bases not matched to a gene. CDR3 bases: TGTGCCAGCACCAATGGACTAGAAGAGACCCAGTACTTC. Amino acid sequence: CASTNGLEETQYF.

This clonotype was observed at least ten times. The chain is built from TRBV2 and TRBJ2-2, with no clear D. CDR1 and CDR2 (germline): SNHLY, FYNNEI. Trimming removed 5 bases from V and 2 bases from J, with 9 bases in between. The CDR3 totals 14 residues. In DNA form, the CDR3 reads TGTGCCAGCAGTTTGACGGGTAACACCGGGGAGCTGTTTTTT. This gives the protein CASSLTGNTGELFF.

The V gene is TRBV9, the J gene TRBJ1-2; TRBD1 matches 8 bases. Germline loops: CDR1 SGDLS, CDR2 YYNGEE. V gave up 5 bases and J gave up 7 bases; unmatched junction bases: 7. CDR3 length: 13 amino acids. CDR3 nucleotides: TGTGCCAGCAGAGGGGGACAGGATTTTGGCTACACCTTC. Translated: CASRGGQDFGYTF.

In its sample, this clonotype was seen a few times. The gene calls are TRBV19 and TRBJ1-3; possibly TRBD1 for D (5 bases). Looked up from germline, CDR1 is LNHDA and CDR2 is SQIVND (reference sequence). Between the trimmed V and J ends, which lost 5 bases and 1 base, there was a span of 27 bases. This CDR3 comprises 20 residues. This CDR3 is CASSLRDPQVAPTSGNTIYF. The CDR3 DNA is TGTGCCAGTAGTCTCCGGGACCCCCAAGTGGCTCCTACATCTGGAAACACCATATATTTT.

This clonotype was seen once. This chain joins TRBV5-1 and TRBJ1-6, with TRBD1 identical over 7 bases. V shed 3 bases and J 10 bases; nucleotides not matched to a gene: 7. Germline CDR1 SGHRS, CDR2 YFSETQ. The CDR3 extends over 14 amino acids. The CDR3 sequence is CASSYNRGGSPLHF. The CDR3 region has the DNA TGCGCCAGCAGCTACAACAGGGGTGGCTCACCCCTCCACTTT.